This T cell receptor beta chain appears in the sequencing data of a study of neurological immune-mediated disorders. 5'RACE generated cDNA with 10-nucleotide random UMIs. One entry per CDR3 protein, called by TCRdb with MiXCR from the 5' RACE reads. This sample has tens of thousands of distinct CDR3 sequences, with about 3.8% found just once. Broader study findings: The study found the most TCR clonal expansion in HTLV-1-associated myelopathy and the least in multiple sclerosis, below healthy controls. Across subjects, expanded clones had no CDR3 amino acid sequences in common, pointing to private repertoires in all groups.

This CDR3 region has 15 residues. V was pared by 5 bases and J by 4 bases, with 11 bases of the junction left unmatched. The germline V gene has CDR1 SGHTA and CDR2 FQGTGA. This clonotype was seen many times. Its antigen is unknown. Input material: PBMCs. This TCR was sampled from a man aged 55 to 70 with multiple sclerosis. The V call is TRBV7-3, the J call TRBJ2-7, with 7 bases that match TRBD2. The CDR3 reads CASSPGGSRAYEQYF. DNA for the CDR3: TGTGCCAGCAGCCCCGGGGGGTCGCGGGCATACGAGCAGTACTTC.